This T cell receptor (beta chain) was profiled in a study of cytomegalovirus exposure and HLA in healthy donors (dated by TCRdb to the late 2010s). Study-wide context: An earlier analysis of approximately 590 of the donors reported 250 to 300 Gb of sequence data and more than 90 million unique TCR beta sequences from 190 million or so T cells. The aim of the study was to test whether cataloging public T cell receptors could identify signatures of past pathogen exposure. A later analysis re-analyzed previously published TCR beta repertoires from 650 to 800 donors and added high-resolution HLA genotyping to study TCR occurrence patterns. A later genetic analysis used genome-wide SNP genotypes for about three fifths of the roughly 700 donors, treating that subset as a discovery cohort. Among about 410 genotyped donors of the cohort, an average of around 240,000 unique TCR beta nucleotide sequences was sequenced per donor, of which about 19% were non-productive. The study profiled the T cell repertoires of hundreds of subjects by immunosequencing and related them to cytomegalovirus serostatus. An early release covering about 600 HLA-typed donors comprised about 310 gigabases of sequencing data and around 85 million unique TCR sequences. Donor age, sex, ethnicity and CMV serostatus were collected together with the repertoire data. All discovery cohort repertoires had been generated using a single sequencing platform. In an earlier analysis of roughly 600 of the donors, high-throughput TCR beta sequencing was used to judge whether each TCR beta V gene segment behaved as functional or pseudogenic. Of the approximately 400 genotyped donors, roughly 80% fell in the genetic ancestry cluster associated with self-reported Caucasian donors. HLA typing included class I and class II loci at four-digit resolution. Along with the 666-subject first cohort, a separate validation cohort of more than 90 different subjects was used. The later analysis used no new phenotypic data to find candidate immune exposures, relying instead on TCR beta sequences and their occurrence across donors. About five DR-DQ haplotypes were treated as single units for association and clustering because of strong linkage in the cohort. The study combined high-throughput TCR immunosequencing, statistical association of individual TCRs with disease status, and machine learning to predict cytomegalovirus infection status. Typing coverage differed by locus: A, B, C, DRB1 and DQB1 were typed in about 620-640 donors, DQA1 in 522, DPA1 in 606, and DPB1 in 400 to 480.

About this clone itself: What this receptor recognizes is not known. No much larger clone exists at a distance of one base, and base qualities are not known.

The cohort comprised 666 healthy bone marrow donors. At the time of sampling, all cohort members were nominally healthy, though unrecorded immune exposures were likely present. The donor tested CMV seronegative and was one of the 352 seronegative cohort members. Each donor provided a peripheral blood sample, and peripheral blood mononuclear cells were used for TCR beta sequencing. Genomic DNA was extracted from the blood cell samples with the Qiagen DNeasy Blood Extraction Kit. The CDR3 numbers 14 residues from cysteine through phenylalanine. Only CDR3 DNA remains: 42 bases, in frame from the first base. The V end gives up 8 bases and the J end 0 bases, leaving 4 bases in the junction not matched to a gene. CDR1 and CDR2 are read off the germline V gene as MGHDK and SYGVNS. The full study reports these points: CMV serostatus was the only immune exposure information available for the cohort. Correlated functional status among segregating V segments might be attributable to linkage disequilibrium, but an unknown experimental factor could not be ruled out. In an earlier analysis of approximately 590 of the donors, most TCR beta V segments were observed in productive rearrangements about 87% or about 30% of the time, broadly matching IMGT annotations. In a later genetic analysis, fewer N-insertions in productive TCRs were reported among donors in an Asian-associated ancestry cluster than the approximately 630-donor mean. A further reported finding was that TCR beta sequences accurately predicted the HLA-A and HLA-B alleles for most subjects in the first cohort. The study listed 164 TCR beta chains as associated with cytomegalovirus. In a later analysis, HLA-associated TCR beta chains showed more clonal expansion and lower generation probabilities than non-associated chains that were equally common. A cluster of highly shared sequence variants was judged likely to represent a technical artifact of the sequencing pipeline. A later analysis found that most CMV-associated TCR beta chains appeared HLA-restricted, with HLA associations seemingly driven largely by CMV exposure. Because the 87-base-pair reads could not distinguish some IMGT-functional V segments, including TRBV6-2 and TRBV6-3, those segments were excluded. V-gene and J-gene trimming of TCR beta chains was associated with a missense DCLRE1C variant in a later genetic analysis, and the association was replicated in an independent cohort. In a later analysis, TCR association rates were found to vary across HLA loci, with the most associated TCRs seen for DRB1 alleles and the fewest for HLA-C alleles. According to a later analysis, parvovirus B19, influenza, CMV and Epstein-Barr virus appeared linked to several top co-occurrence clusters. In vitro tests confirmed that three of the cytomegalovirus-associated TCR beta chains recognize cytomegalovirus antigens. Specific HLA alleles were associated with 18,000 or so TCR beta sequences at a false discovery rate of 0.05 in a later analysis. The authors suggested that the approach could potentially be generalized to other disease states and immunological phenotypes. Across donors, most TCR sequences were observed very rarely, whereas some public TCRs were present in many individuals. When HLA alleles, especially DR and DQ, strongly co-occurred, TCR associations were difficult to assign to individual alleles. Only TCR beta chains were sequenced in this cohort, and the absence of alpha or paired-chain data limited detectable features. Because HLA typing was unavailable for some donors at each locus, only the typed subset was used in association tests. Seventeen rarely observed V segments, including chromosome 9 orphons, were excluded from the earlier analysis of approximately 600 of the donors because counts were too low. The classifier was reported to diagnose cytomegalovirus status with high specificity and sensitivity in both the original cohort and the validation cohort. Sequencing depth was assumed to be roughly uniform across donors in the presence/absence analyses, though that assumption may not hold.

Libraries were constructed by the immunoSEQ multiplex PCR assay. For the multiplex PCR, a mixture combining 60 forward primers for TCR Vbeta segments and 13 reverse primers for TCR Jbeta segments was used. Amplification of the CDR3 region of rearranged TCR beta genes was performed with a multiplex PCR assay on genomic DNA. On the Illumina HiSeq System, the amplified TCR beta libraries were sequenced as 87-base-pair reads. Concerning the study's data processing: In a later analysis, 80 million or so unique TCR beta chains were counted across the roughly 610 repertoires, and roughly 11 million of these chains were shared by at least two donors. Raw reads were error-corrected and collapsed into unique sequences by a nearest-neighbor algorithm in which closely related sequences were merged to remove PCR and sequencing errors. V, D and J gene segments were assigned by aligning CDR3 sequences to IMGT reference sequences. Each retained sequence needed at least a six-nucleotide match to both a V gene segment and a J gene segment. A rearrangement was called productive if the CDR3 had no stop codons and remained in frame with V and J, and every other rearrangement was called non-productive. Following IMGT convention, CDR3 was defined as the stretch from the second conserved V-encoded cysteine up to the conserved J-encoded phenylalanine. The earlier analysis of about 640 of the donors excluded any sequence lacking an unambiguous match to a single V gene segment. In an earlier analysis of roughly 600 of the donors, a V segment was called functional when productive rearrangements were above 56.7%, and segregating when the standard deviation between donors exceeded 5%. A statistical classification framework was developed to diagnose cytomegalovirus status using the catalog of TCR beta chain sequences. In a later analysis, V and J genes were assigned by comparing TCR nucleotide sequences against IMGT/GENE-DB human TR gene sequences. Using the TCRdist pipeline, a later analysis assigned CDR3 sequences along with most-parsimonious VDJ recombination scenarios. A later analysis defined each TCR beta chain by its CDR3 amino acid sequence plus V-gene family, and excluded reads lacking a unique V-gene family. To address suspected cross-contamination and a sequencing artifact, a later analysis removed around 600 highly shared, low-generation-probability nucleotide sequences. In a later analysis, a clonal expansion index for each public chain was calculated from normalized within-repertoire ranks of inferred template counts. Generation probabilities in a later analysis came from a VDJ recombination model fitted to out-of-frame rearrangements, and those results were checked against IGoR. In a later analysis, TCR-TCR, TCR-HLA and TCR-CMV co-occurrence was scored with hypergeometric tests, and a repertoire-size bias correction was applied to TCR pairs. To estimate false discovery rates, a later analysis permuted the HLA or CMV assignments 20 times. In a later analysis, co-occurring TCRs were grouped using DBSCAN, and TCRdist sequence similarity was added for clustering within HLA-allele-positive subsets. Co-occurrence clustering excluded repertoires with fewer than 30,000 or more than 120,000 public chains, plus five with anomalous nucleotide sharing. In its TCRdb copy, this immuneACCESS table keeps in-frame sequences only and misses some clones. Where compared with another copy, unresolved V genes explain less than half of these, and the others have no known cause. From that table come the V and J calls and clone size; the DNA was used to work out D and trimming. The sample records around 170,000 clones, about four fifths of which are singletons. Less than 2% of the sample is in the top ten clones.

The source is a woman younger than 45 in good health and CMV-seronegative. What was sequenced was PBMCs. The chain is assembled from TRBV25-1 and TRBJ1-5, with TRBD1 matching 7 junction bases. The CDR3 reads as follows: CASARTGSNQPQHF. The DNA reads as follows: TGTGCCAGCGCCCGGACAGGTAGCAATCAGCCCCAGCATTTT. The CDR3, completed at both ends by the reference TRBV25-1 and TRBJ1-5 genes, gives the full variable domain EADIYQTPRYLVIGTGKKITLECSQTMGHDKMYWYQQDPGMELHLIHYSYGVNSTEKGDLSSESTVSRIRTEHFPLTLESARPSHTSQYLCASARTGSNQPQHFGDGTRLSIL.